What follows are 5 T cell receptor beta chains derived from one specimen sequenced in a study of CD8+CD57+ T cells in acquired aplastic anemia. The patients chosen for sequencing had shown expansion of CD8+CD57+ cells (detected by flow cytometry). Template material for TCR beta VDJ and CDR3 profiling consisted of genomic DNA. TCRdb itself ran the reads through MiXCR, one entry per CDR3 protein. The sample contains some 180,000 distinct CDR3 sequences, about 44% of which appear only once. Sequencing was done on a sample of sorted CD4+, CD8+, or CD8+CD57+ T cells (not recorded which) from PBMCs. Source of these receptors: a human donor with aplastic anemia.

Ten or more counts support this clonotype. The chain is built from TRBV4-2 and TRBJ2-7, with a weak D call TRBD2 (5 bases). V was pared by 0 bases and J by 1 base, with 7 bases between. Germline CDR1 LGHNA, CDR2 YNFKEQ. There are 14 residues in the CDR3. DNA for the CDR3: TGTGCCAGCAGCCAAGACACGGGATCCTACGAGCAGTACTTC. Its translation is CASSQDTGSYEQYF.

This sequence joins TRBV25-1 and TRBJ2-5; D is ambiguous. The germline V gene encodes CDR1 MGHDK and CDR2 SYGVNS. CDR3 length: 16 amino acids. V lost 6 bases and J 11 bases, leaving 28 bases between the germline ends. CDR3 loop: CASSLRLLSSYNEQYF. DNA for the CDR3: TGTGCCAGCAGCCTCAGACTTCTAAGCTCCTACAATGAGCAGTACTTC. The full variable domain, completed using reference TRBV25-1 and TRBJ2-5, is EADIYQTPRYLVIGTGKKITLECSQTMGHDKMYWYQQDPGMELHLIHYSYGVNSTEKGDLSSESTVSRIRTEHFPLTLESARPSHTSQYLCASSLRLLSSYNEQYFGPGTRLLVL.

This rearrangement joins TRBV7-8 to TRBJ1-4; D remains ambiguous. The CDR3 runs 13 residues. The V and J ends lost 1 base and 7 bases respectively, with 7 bases between them. Germline assignment: CDR1 SGHVS and CDR2 FQNEAQ. CDR3 amino acids: CASSLGDREKLFF. The CDR3 DNA is TGTGCCAGCAGCTTAGGGGATCGTGAAAAACTGTTTTTT.

Only a few counts were recorded for this clonotype. V usage is TRBV20-1 and J usage is TRBJ2-5; 11 bases match TRBD2. The CDR3 length is 14 residues. The germline V gene encodes CDR1 DFQATT and CDR2 SNEGSKA (reference sequence). V trimming: 0 bases; J trimming: 6 bases; junction bases outside the gene matches: 3. The DNA for the CDR3 is TGCAGTGCTAGAGATACTAGCGGGAGTAAGACCCAGTACTTC. This gives the protein CSARDTSGSKTQYF.

This clonotype was counted at least ten times. The gene calls are TRBV9 and TRBJ1-5, with 8 bases that match TRBD1. V gave up 0 bases and J gave up 3 bases; unmatched junction bases: 2. The CDR3 totals 15 residues. Germline lookup yields CDR1 SGDLS and CDR2 YYNGEE. The CDR3 protein is CASSVGTGNNQPQHF. CDR3 DNA sequence: TGTGCCAGCAGCGTAGGGACAGGGAACAATCAGCCCCAGCATTTT.